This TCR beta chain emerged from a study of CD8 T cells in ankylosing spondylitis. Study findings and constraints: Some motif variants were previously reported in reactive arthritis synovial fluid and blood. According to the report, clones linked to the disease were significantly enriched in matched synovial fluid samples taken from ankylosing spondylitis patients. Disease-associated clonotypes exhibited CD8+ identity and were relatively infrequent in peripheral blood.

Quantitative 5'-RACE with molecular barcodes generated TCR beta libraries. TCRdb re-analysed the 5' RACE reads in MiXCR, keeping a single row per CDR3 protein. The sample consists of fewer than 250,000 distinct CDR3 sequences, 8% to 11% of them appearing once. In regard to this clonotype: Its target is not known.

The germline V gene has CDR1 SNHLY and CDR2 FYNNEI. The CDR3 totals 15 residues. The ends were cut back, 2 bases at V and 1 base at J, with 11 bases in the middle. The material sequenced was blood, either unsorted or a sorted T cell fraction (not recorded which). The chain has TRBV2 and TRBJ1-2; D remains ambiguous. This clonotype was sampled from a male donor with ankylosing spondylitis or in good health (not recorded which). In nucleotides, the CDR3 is TGTGCCAGCAGTGAAACGTCAGACGTTAACTATGGCTACACCTTC. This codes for CASSETSDVNYGYTF.